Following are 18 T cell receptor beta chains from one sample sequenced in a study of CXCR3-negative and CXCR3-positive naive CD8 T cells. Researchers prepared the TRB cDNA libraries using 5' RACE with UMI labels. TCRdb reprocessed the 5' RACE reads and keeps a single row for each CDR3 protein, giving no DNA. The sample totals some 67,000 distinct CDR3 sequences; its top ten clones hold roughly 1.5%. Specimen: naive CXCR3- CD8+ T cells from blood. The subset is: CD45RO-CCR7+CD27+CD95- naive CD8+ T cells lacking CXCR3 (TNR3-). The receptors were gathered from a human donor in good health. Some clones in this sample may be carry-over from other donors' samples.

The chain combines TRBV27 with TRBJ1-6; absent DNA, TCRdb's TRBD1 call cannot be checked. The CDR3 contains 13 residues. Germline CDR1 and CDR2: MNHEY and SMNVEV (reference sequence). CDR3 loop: CASSVQGNSPLHF.

The CDR3 region is CASAEGASIDEQFF. The rearrangement uses TRBV12-3 or TRBV12-4 and TRBJ2-1; TCRdb selects TRBD1, and the lack of DNA leaves this call unchecked. CDR3 length: 14 residues.

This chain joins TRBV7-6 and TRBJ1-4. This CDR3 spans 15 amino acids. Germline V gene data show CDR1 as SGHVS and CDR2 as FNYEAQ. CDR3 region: CASSLLSRDGEKLFF.

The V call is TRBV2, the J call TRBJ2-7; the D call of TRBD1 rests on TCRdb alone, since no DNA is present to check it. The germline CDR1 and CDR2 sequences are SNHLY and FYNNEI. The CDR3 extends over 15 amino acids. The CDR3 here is CASSEWGQGAYEQYF. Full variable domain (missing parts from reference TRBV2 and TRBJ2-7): EPEVTQTPSHQVTQMGQEVILRCVPISNHLYFYWYRQILGQKVEFLVSFYNNEISEKSEIFDDQFSVERPDGSNFTLKIRSTKLEDSAMYFCASSEWGQGAYEQYFGPGTRLTVT.

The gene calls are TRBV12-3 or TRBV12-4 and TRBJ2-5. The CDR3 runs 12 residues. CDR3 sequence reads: CAGGVGVETQYF.

The CDR3 region is CASSLRGDLAGEFSTDTQYF. V and J are TRBV7-8 and TRBJ2-3; TCRdb picks TRBD2, but there is no DNA to check that call. This CDR3 comprises 20 residues. Per the germline V gene, CDR1 is SGHVS and CDR2 is FQNEAQ.

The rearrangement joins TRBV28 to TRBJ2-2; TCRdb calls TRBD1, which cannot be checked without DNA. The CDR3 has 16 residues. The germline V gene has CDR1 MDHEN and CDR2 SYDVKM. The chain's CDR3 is CASSFRGPTGDGELFF.

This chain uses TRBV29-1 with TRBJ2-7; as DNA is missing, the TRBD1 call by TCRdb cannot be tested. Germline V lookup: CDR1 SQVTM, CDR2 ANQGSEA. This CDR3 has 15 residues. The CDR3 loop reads CSVVSGQGTPYEQYF.

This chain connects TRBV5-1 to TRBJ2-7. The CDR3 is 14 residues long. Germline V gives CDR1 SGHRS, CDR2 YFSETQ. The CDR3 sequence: CASSLRDKAYEQYF.

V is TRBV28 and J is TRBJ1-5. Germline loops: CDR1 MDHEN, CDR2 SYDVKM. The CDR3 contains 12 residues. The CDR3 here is CASSFPRQPQHF.

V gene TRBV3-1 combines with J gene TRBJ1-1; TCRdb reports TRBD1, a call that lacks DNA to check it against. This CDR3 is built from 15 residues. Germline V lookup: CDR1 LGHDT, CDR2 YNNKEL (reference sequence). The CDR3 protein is CASSQWGNQDTEAFF.

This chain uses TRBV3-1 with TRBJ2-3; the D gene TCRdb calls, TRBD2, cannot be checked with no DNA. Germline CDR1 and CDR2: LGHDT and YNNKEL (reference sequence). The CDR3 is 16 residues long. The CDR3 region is CASTPDYRDPTDTQYF.

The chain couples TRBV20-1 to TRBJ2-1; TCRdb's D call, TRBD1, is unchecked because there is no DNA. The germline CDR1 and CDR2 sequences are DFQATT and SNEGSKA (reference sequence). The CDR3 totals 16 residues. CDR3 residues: CSAQGQGLVSYNEQFF.

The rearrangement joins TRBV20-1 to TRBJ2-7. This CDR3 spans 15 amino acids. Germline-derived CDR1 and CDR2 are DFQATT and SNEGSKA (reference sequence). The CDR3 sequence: CSARDGQWLSYEQYF.

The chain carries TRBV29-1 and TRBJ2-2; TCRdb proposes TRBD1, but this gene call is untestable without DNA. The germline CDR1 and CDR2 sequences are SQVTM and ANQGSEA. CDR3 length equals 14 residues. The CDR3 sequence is CSVEAGVNTGELFF.

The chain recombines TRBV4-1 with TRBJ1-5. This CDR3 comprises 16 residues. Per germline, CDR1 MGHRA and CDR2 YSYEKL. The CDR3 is CASSFGPTGSNQPQHF.

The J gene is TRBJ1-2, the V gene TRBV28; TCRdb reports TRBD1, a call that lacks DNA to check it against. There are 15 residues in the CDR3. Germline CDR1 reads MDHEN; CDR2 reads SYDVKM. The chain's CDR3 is CASTLGGFTNYGYTF.

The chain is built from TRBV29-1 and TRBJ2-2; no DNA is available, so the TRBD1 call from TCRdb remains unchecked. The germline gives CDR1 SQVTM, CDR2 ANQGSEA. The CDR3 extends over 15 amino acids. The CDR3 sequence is CSVLGTGEVRGELFF.